This is a list of T cell receptor beta chains from one sample in a study of T cell changes during pregnancy in multiple sclerosis. Sequencing used immunoSEQ multiplex PCR; TCRdb keeps in-frame clones, though not all of them. This table has approximately 63,000 clones, 90% to 95% appearing once. The starting material was peripheral blood, obtained in the third trimester of pregnancy. Receptor source: a female donor in good health, enrolled as a control in a pregnancy study. The CDR3 runs from the conserved cysteine through the conserved F or W. A D gene is named only where the DNA matches it firmly. Part of the rows lack a size; the others show once, few, many or a class for expanded clones.

size | J | D | V | DNA | CDR3
. | TRBJ1-2 | TRBD1 | TRBV7-9 | TGTGCCAGCAGCTCATGGGACAGGGGTGGCTACACCTTC | CASSSWDRGGYTF
. | TRBJ2-3 | . | TRBV19 | TGTGCCAGTAGACGATCTAGCGCAGCAGATACGCAGTATTTT | CASRRSSAADTQYF
. | TRBJ2-1 | . | TRBV4-2 | TGTGCCAGCAGCCAAGTTGGGCGGGGGCTCCACAATGAGCAGTTCTTC | CASSQVGRGLHNEQFF
few | TRBJ1-2 | . | TRBV2 | TGTGCCAACAGATATCAGGGTGAGGGGGTATATGGCTACACCTTC | CANRYQGEGVYGYTF
. | TRBJ2-3 | . | TRBV29-1 | TGCAGCGCACTAACACCCAAATACACAGATACGCAGTATTTT | CSALTPKYTDTQYF
. | TRBJ2-2 | . | TRBV4-1 | TGCGCCAGCAGCCAAGTGCGCTTGGTAACCGGGGAGCTGTTTTTT | CASSQVRLVTGELFF
. | TRBJ2-1 | TRBD1 | TRBV6-5 | TGTGCCAGCCGAACCACAGGGGGCGGTCACAATGAGCAGTTCTTC | CASRTTGGGHNEQFF
. | TRBJ2-3 | TRBD2 | TRBV6-4 | TGTGCCAGCAGTGACTCGTTGGGGACTAGGCAGTATTTT | CASSDSLGTRQYF
. | TRBJ2-7 | TRBD1 | TRBV13 | TGTGCCAGCAGCTTGACGACGGGGACAGGGGAGCTCTACGAGCAGTACTTC | CASSLTTGTGELYEQYF
. | TRBJ1-2 | . | TRBV5-1 | TGCGCCAGCAGCCCGGGGGGTCCCGGAGGCTACACCTTC | CASSPGGPGGYTF